This TCR beta chain was sequenced for a study of CD8 T cells in ankylosing spondylitis. Trimming took 5 bases from V and 6 from J; bases not matched to a gene: 9. CDR1 and CDR2 (germline): DFQATT, SNEGSKA (reference sequence). The CDR3 extends over 14 amino acids. Study-level points and caveats: Reactive arthritis synovial fluid and blood were previously reported to contain some motif variants. As for the disease-linked clones, they showed a CD8+ phenotype and occurred at relatively low frequencies in peripheral blood.

This clonotype was recorded at least ten times. Its specificity is unknown. Quantitative 5'-RACE with molecular barcodes was used to make the TCR beta libraries. TCRdb re-analysed the 5' RACE reads in MiXCR, keeping a single row per CDR3 protein. Here the sample spans about 190,000 distinct CDR3 sequences, under 15% being singletons. The receptor comes from a female donor with ankylosing spondylitis or in good health (not recorded which). This sequence joins TRBV20-1 and TRBJ2-1; 8 bases are shared with TRBD1. The specimen sequenced was blood, either unsorted or a sorted T cell fraction (not recorded which). CDR3 DNA: TGCAGTGCTTACGGACAGGGCTCTCTCAATGAGCAGTTCTTC. Its protein is CSAYGQGSLNEQFF.